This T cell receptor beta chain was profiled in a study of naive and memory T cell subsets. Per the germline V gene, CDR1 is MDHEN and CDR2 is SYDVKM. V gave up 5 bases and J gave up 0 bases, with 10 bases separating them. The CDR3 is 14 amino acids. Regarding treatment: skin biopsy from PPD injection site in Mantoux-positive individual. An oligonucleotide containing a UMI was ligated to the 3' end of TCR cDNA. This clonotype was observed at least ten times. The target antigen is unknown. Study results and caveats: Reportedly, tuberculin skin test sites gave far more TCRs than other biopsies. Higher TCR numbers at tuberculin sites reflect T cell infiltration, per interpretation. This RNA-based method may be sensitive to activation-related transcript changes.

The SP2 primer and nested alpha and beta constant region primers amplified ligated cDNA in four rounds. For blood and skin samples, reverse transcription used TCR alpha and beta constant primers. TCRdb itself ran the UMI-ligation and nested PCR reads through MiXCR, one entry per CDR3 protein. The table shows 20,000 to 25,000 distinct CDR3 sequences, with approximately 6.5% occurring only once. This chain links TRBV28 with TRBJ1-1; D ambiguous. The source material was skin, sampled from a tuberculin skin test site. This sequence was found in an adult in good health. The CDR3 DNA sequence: TGTGCCAGCAGTACAATCCGAGTGAACACTGAAGCTTTCTTT. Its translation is CASSTIRVNTEAFF.